This TCR beta chain was identified in a study of shared clonotypes between healthy human individuals. The donors, all of them Caucasian adults, lived in Nashville, Tennessee. Here immunoSEQ multiplex PCR was the method, and the copy in TCRdb shows in-frame clones only, minus some. The sample contains some 1,400,000 clones, approximately 96% of which appear only once. Points on this clone: Within the sample, other DNA sequences also encode this same CDR3.

This CDR3 is built from 11 residues. Trimming took 3 bases from V and 3 from J, leaving 5 bases between them. Per the germline V gene, CDR1 is DFQATT and CDR2 is SNEGSKA (reference sequence). Sample: naive CD4+ T cells sorted from blood. Subset indicated: CD45RA+ positively selected. This TCR was recovered from a young man in good health. The rearrangement uses TRBV20-1 and TRBJ2-5; D not certain. This CDR3 reads CSASREETQYF. The CDR3 nucleotides are TGCAGTGCTAGTCGCGAAGAGACCCAGTACTTC.